This TCR beta chain is from a study of a mutant IDH1 vaccine in newly diagnosed glioma. Study context: Patients were given eight vaccinations, scheduled in weeks 1, 3, 5, 7, 11, 15, 19 and 23. Commencement of vaccination occurred 4-6 weeks following radiotherapy alone, or concurrently with temozolomide cycles. Earlier therapy was either radiotherapy, temozolomide, or both, and most got both. Study observations and caveats: With respect to changes in top peripheral T cell clonotypes, pseudoprogression seemed unrelated.

This sample's time point: week 5, during vaccination. Vaccinated patients received 300 ug of mutant IDH1 20-mer peptide per dose, with topical imiquimod. The CDR3 contains 15 residues. Per germline, CDR1 LNHDA and CDR2 SQIVND (reference sequence). Between the trimmed V and J ends, which lost 4 bases and 5 bases, there was a span of 18 bases. A word on this clone: What it binds is not known.

TCRdb's copy holds only in-frame clones and misses some; the assay was immunoSEQ multiplex PCR. The table lists tens of thousands of clones, roughly 80% of them singletons, with approximately 24% in the top ten. V is TRBV19 and J is TRBJ2-7; D may match TRBD1 or TRBD2 (5 bases each). The clonotype comes from a man aged 30 to 45 with glioma. The specimen comprised PBMCs, sampled from a glioma patient whose treatment included an IDH1 peptide vaccine. CDR3: CASSNPSGAFDEQYF. Written as DNA, the CDR3 is TGTGCCAGTAGTAACCCCTCCGGGGCGTTTGACGAGCAGTACTTC.